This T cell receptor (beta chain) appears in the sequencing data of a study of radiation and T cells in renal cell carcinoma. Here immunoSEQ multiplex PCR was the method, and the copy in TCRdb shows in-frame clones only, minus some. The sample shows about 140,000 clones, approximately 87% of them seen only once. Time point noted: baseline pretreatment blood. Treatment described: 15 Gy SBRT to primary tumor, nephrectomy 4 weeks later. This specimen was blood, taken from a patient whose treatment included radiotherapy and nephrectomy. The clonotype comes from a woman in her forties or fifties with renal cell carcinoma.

The CDR3 protein is CASTSGTSLDTGELFF. DNA of the CDR3: TGTGCCAGCACTTCCGGGACTAGTCTTGACACCGGGGAGCTGTTTTTT. The chain carries TRBV2 and TRBJ2-2; 8 positions agree with TRBD2. The junction had 10 bases not matched to a gene; V was cut back by 7 bases and J by 3 bases. The CDR3 totals 16 residues. Germline V gives CDR1 SNHLY, CDR2 FYNNEI.